This entry concerns a single T cell receptor (beta chain). The source of the sample is a study of T cells after posttransplantation cyclophosphamide. The CDR3 is made up of 16 amino acids. Germline V gives CDR1 LNHDA, CDR2 SQIVND (reference sequence). V lost 6 bases and J 0 bases, leaving 16 bases between the germline ends. A marrow graft followed busulfan-fludarabine conditioning, with cyclophosphamide on days +3 and +4. The method was immunoSEQ multiplex PCR; TCRdb's version includes in-frame clones alone and lacks a portion of them. The table lists tens of thousands of clones, roughly 73% of them singletons, with 7% to 8.5% in the top ten.

This rearrangement joins TRBV19 to TRBJ2-3, with a tentative D call TRBD2 (6 bases). The sequencing used CD4+ T cells sorted from blood, collected 1,800 to 2,000 days after a stem cell transplant with posttransplant cyclophosphamide. The sequence came from a female patient in her forties who received an allogeneic stem cell transplant from a related donor, was CMV-positive, and had no GVHD. Part of the T cells may come from the graft donor. The CDR3 DNA is TGTGCCAGTAGACGTCCCGGACTACATAGCACAGATACGCAGTATTTT. This gives the protein CASRRPGLHSTDTQYF.